The 14 T cell receptor beta chains in this list originate from one sample, sequenced in a study of cytotoxic CD8 clonotypes in ibrutinib-treated CLL (dated by TCRdb to the early 2020s). Library construction relied on the immunoSEQ multiplex PCR assay. The source is immuneACCESS, and TCRdb retained only in-frame sequences with V and J called. Part of the clones is not carried over; for the studies checked, unresolved V genes explain less than half of this, and the remainder is unexplained. The sample has approximately 350,000 clones on record, roughly 70% of them singletons. 6% to 6.5% of the sample comes from the top ten. The sample here was PBMCs, taken after 36 months of ibrutinib treatment. The receptors originated from a human donor with chronic lymphocytic leukemia.

V gene TRBV6-5 combines with J gene TRBJ1-4; D remains ambiguous. Between the trimmed V and J ends, which lost 8 bases and 5 bases, there was a span of 6 bases. This CDR3 is built from 11 residues. From germline, CDR1 is MNHEY and CDR2 SVGAGI. The CDR3 region is CASRANEKLFF. CDR3 sequence (DNA): TGTGCCAGCCGGGCGAATGAAAAACTGTTTTTT.

The CDR3 nucleotides are TGTGCCAGTAACCCGACAGGGGGCGCGAACGGCTACACCTTC. This gives the protein CASNPTGGANGYTF. This chain connects TRBV19 to TRBJ1-2, with TRBD1 identical over 10 bases. Germline trimming cut 7 bases from V and 8 bases from J; bases unmatched to any gene: 10. This CDR3 region has 14 residues. Looked up from germline, CDR1 is LNHDA and CDR2 is SQIVND (reference sequence).

The chain joins TRBV15 to TRBJ1-2; the match to TRBD1 covers 9 bases. The V and J ends lost 5 bases and 8 bases, in that order; junction bases with no gene match: 6. This CDR3 is 13 amino acids long. Germline CDR1 is LNHNV and CDR2 is YYDKDF (reference sequence). In DNA, the CDR3 is TGTGCCACCAGCTTGGGACAGGGACGAGGCTACACCTTC. It translates to CATSLGQGRGYTF.

The V call is TRBV30, the J call TRBJ1-2, with D hard to call. The CDR3 has 15 residues. Germline V gene sequence: CDR1 GTSNPN, CDR2 SVGIG (reference sequence). Trimming took 0 bases from V and 0 from J, leaving 11 bases between them. CDR3 protein: CAWSVPYRPNYGYTF. DNA of the CDR3: TGTGCCTGGAGTGTACCTTACAGACCTAACTATGGCTACACCTTC.

The chain employs TRBV15 and TRBJ2-7; 13 nucleotides match TRBD2. Germline V gene data show CDR1 as LNHNV and CDR2 as YYDKDF (reference sequence). Trimming at V came to 5 bases and at J to 3 bases, leaving 7 bases not matched to a gene. This CDR3 comprises 16 residues. The CDR3 DNA is TGTGCCACCAGCTCACTAGCGGGAGGGCCTAGCTACGAGCAGTACTTC. Amino acids: CATSSLAGGPSYEQYF.

This clone has a handful of counts. This chain joins TRBV29-1 and TRBJ2-7; D remains unclear. V was clipped by 1 base and J by 1 base, with 5 bases between them. The CDR3 loop spans 12 amino acids. Germline CDR1 SQVTM, CDR2 ANQGSEA. The CDR3 DNA reads TGCAGCGTTGAAGGCAGATCCTACGAGCAGTACTTC. Translation gives CSVEGRSYEQYF.

The chain recombines TRBV29-1 with TRBJ2-1; D is ambiguous. The CDR3 loop spans 12 amino acids. Germline-derived CDR1 and CDR2 are SQVTM and ANQGSEA. Between the trimmed V and J ends, which lost 3 bases and 5 bases, there was a span of 8 bases. The CDR3 nucleotides are TGCAGCGTTGAGTTCGGAAACAATGAGCAGTTCTTC. Amino acid sequence: CSVEFGNNEQFF.

This clone has a handful of counts. The J gene is TRBJ1-5, the V gene TRBV6-1; D perhaps matches TRBD1 (6 bases). In germline, CDR1 is MNHNS, CDR2 SASEGT. This CDR3 spans 17 amino acids. Between the trimmed V and J ends, which lost 3 bases and 2 bases, there was a span of 17 bases. CDR3 loop: CASSDWAGVVGNQPQHF. CDR3 coding DNA: TGTGCCAGCAGTGATTGGGCAGGGGTAGTCGGCAATCAGCCCCAGCATTTT.

The rearrangement uses TRBV11-2 and TRBJ2-1; the match to TRBD2 covers 8 bases. Germline V gives CDR1 SGHAT, CDR2 FQNNGV. The CDR3 totals 14 residues. V was clipped by 3 bases and J by 4 bases; unmatched bases: 2. The CDR3 sequence: CASSFKRGYNEQFF. The CDR3 DNA reads TGTGCCAGCAGCTTCAAGCGGGGGTACAATGAGCAGTTCTTC.

The sample holds a few counts of this clone. This chain joins TRBV4-2 and TRBJ1-2, with a weak D call TRBD1 (5 bases). With 0 bases removed from V and 6 bases from J, the gap between germline ends came to 11 bases. Germline V gene data show CDR1 as LGHNA and CDR2 as YNFKEQ. CDR3 size: 14 residues. CDR3 sequence: CASSQDSGTDGYTF. Here the CDR3 DNA reads TGTGCCAGCAGCCAAGATTCGGGGACGGATGGCTACACCTTC.

This chain links TRBV10-3 with TRBJ2-5; 8 bases fit TRBD1. Trimming took 1 base from V and 0 from J; bases not matched to a gene: 1. The CDR3 consists of 15 residues. The germline CDR1 and CDR2 sequences are ENHRY and SYGVKD. The CDR3 region is CAISEYRGNQETQYF. The CDR3 nucleotides are TGTGCCATCAGTGAGTACAGGGGGAACCAAGAGACCCAGTACTTC.

The rearrangement joins TRBV9 to TRBJ2-7; tentative D call: TRBD2 (5 bases). This CDR3 is built from 13 residues. CDR1 and CDR2 (germline): SGDLS, YYNGEE. V gave up 3 bases and J gave up 6 bases, with 13 bases separating them. CDR3 protein: CASSAANGVEQYF. As DNA, the CDR3 is TGTGCCAGCAGCGCAGCCAACGGGGTCGAGCAGTACTTC.

A word on this clone: Other nucleotide sequences in the sample specify the same CDR3. This sequence joins TRBV7-2 and TRBJ1-2, with D hard to call. The CDR3 covers 13 residues. V was trimmed by 2 bases and J by 2 bases, leaving 6 bases between them. Germline values: CDR1 SGHTA, CDR2 FQGNSA. The DNA for the CDR3 is TGTGCCAGCAGCTTACGGAGAAACTATGGCTACACCTTC. This translates into CASSLRRNYGYTF.

V and J are TRBV5-4 and TRBJ2-1; 8 nucleotides line up with TRBD2. V trimming: 4 bases; J trimming: 6 bases; junction bases outside the gene matches: 12. CDR1 is SGHNT, CDR2 YYREEE, per germline (reference sequence). The CDR3 totals 16 residues. CDR3 residues: CASSAGLREGSNEQFF. Written as DNA, the CDR3 is TGTGCCAGCAGCGCCGGACTTCGGGAGGGCTCCAATGAGCAGTTCTTC.